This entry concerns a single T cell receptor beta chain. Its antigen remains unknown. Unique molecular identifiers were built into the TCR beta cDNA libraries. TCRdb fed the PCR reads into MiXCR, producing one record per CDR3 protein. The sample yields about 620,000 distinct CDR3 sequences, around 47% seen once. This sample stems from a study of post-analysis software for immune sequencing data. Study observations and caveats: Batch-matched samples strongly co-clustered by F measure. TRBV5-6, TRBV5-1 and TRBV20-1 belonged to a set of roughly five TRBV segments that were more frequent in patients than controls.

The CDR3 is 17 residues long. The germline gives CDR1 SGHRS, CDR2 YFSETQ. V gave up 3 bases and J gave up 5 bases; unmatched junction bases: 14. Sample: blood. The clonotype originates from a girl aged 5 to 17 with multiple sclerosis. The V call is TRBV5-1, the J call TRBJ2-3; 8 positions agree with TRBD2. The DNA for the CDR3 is TGCGCCAGCAGCTCCCCGAGACTAGCGTGGATGAAAGATACGCAGTATTTT. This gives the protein CASSSPRLAWMKDTQYF.